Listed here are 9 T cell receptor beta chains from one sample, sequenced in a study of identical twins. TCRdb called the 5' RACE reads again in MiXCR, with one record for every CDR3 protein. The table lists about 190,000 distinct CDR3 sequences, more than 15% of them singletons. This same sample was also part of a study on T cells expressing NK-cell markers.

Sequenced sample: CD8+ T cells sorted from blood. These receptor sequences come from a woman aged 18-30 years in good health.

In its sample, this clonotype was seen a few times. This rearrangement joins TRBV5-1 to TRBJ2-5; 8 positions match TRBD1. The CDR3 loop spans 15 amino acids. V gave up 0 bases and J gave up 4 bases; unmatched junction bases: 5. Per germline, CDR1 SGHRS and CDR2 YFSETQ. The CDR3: CASSLDETGGETQYF. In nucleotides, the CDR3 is TGCGCCAGCAGCTTGGATGAAACAGGGGGAGAGACCCAGTACTTC.

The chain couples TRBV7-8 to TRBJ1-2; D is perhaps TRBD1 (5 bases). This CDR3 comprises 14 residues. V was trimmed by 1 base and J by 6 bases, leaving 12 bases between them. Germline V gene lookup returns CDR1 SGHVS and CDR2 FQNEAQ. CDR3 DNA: TGTGCCAGCAGCTTAGTCGCCGGGGCGGATGGCTACACCTTC. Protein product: CASSLVAGADGYTF. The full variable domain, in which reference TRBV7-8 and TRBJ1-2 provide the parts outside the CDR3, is GAGVSQSPRYKVAKRGQDVALRCDPISGHVSLFWYQQALGQGPEFLTYFQNEAQLDKSGLPSDRFFAERPEGSVSTLKIQRTQQEDSAVYLCASSLVAGADGYTFGSGTRLTVV.

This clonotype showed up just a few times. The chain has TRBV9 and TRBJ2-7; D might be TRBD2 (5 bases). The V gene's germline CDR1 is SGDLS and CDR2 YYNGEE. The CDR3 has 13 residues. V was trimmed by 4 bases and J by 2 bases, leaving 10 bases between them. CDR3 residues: CASSPGNAYEQYF. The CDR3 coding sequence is TGTGCCAGCAGCCCGGGAAATGCCTACGAGCAGTACTTC.

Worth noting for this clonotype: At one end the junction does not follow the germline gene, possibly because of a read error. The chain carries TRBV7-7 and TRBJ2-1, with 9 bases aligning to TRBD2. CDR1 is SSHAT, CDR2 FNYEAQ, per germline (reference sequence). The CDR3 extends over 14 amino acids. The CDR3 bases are TGTGCTAGCAGGCGGGGGGGAGGGTACAATGAGCAGTTCTTC. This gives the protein CASRRGGGYNEQFF. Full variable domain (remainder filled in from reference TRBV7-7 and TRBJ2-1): GAGVSQSPRYKVTKRGQDVTLRCDPISSHATLYWYQQALGQGPEFLTYFNYEAQPDKSGLPSDRFSAERPEGSISTLTIQRTEQRDSAMYRCASRRGGGYNEQFFGPGTRLTVL.

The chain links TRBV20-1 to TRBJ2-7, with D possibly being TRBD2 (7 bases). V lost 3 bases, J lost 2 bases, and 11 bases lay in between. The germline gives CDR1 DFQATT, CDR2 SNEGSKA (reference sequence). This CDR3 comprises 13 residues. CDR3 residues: CSARGGQAYEQYF. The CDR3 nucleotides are TGCAGTGCTAGGGGGGGGCAGGCCTACGAGCAGTACTTC.

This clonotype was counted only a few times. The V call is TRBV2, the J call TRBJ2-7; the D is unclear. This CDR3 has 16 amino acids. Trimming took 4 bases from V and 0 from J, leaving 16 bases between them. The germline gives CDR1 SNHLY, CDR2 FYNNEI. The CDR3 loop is CASSVRLTKPSYEQYF. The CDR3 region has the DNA TGTGCCAGCAGTGTCCGACTCACTAAACCCTCCTACGAGCAGTACTTC.

Written as DNA, the CDR3 is TGTGCCAGCAGAGTTAGAGGGGAGCTGTTTTTT. This translates into CASRVRGELFF. The chain has TRBV5-5 and TRBJ2-2; D not resolved. CDR3 length: 11 residues. Trimming cost V 5 bases and J 8 bases, with 7 bases left between them. Germline V gene data show CDR1 as SGHKS and CDR2 as YYEKEE (reference sequence). The variable domain in full, completed from reference TRBV5-5 and TRBJ2-2, reads DAGVTQSPTHLIKTRGQQVTLRCSPISGHKSVSWYQQVLGQGPQFIFQYYEKEERGRGNFPDRFSARQFPNYSSELNVNALLLGDSALYLCASRVRGELFFGEGSRLTVL.

In DNA form, the CDR3 reads TGCGCCAGCAGCCAAGGGGTTTTCGGGAGGGCTATAAGGTTCTTTGATGCGGAGCAGTTCTTC. Translation: CASSQGVFGRAIRFFDAEQFF. The chain carries TRBV4-1 and TRBJ2-1; 8 bases align to TRBD2. The CDR3 has 21 amino acids. J gave up 10 bases and V 1 base, and 27 bases lay outside the gene matches. Germline CDR1 and CDR2: MGHRA and YSYEKL.

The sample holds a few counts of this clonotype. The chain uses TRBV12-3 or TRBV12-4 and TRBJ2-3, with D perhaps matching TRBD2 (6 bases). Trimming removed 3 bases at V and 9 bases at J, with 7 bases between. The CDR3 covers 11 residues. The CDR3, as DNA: TGTGCCAGCAGTTTTGGACTAACGCAGTATTTT. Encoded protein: CASSFGLTQYF.